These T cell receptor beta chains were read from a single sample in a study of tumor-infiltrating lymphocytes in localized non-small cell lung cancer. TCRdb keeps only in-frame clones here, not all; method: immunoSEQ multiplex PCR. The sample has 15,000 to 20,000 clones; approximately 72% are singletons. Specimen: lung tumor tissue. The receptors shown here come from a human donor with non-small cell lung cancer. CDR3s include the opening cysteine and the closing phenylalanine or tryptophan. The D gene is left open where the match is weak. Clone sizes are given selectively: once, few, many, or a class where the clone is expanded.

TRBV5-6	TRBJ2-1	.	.	TGTGCCAGCAGCTTTAGGGCGGCGGGGCTCAATGAGCAGTTCTTC	CASSFRAAGLNEQFF
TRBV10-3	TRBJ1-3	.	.	TGTGCCATCAGTGAGTCGACCTTAAGGGGAAACACCATATATTTT	CAISESTLRGNTIYF
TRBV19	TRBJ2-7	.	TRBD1	TGTGCCACCATGGGACAGGGGAAGAGCGAGCAGTACTTC	CATMGQGKSEQYF
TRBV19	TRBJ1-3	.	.	TGTGCCAGTACCGGATCCCTCAGGCAGAGCTCTGGAAACACCATATATTTT	CASTGSLRQSSGNTIYF
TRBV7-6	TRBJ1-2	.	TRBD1	TGTGCCAGCAGCTCGGAGACAGGGGCTGGCTACACCTTC	CASSSETGAGYTF
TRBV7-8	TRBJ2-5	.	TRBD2	TGTGCCAGCAGCCCAGCTAGCGGGGGGGCCGGGGAGACCCAGTACTTC	CASSPASGGAGETQYF
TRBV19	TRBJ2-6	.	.	TGTGCCAGTAGTTCGACGGGCTTCTCTGGGGCCAACGTCCTGACTTTC	CASSSTGFSGANVLTF
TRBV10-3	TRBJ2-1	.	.	TGTGCCATCTCTACTCTTCAGGGAGACAATGAGCAGTTCTTC	CAISTLQGDNEQFF
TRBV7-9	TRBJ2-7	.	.	TGTGCCAGCAGCTTCGCAGGGTGGAGGGAGCAGTACTTC	CASSFAGWREQYF
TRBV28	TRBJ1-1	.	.	TGTGCCAGCAGTTTATTTGCCCCAGGGCAACCTTTCTTT	CASSLFAPGQPFF
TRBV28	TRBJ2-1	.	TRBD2	TGTGCCAGCAGTGAACTCTTTAGCGGGAGTACGTACAATGAGCAGTTCTTC	CASSELFSGSTYNEQFF
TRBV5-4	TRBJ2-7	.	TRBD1	TGTGCCAGCAGCGACCGACCCGGGACAGGATGGTCCGAGCAGTACTTC	CASSDRPGTGWSEQYF
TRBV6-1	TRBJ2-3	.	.	TGTGCCAGCAGTGATCGGGGGTCAAGCACAGATACGCAGTATTTT	CASSDRGSSTDTQYF
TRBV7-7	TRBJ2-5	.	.	TGTGCTAGCAGCTTTTCCGGGCAAGAGACCCAGTACTTC	CASSFSGQETQYF
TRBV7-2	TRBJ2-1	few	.	TGTGCCAGCAGCCCACGACAGTGGCGGAATGAGCAGTTCTTC	CASSPRQWRNEQFF
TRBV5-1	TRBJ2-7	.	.	TGCGCCACCTCTCGAGGAGGTGACTACGAGCAGTACTTC	CATSRGGDYEQYF
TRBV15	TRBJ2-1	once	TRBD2	TGTGCCACCAAGGCTAGCGGGAGCCACAATGAGCAGTTCTTC	CATKASGSHNEQFF
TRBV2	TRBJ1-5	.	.	TGTGCCAGCAGTGACAGGGGCGGCAATCAGCCCCAGCATTTT	CASSDRGGNQPQHF
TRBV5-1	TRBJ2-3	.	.	TGCGCCAGCAGCCCCCTCCCGGTCGGCGGCACAGATACGCAGTATTTT	CASSPLPVGGTDTQYF
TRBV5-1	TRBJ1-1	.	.	TGCGCCAGCAGGCCTACAGGACCTAGCACTGAAGCTTTCTTT	CASRPTGPSTEAFF
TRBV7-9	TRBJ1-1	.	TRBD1	TGTGCCAGCAGCTGGACAGGGGACACTGAAGCTTTCTTT	CASSWTGDTEAFF
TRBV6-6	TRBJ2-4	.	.	TGTGCCAGCAGTTACGGAGCAGCCAAAAACATTCAGTACTTC	CASSYGAAKNIQYF
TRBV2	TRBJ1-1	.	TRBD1	TGTGCCAGCAGTGATATCGGGGGACAGGGTAGCACTGAAGCTTTCTTT	CASSDIGGQGSTEAFF
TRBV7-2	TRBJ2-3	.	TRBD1	TGTGCCAGCAGCCCGGGACAGAGCACAGATACGCAGTATTTT	CASSPGQSTDTQYF
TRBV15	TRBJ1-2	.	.	TGTGCCACCAGCAGAGATTCAACAGACTATGGCTACACCTTC	CATSRDSTDYGYTF
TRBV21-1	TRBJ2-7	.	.	TGTGCCAGCAGCGCCGGACAGGAGTCCTACGAGCAGTACTTC	CASSAGQESYEQYF
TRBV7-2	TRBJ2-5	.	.	TGTGCCAGCAGGGGAACGGACAGCCAAGAGACCCAGTACTTC	CASRGTDSQETQYF
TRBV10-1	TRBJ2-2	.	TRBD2	TGCGCCAGCAGCCCGAGCGGGGGAGGAACCGGGGAGCTGTTTTTT	CASSPSGGGTGELFF
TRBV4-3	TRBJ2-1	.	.	TGCGCCAGCAGCCAGACCCGACAAATCCATGAGCAGTTCTTC	CASSQTRQIHEQFF
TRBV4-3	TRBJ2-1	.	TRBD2	TGCGCCAGCAGCCCGTTGGTCCTAGCGGGGGGTAATGAGCAGTTCTTC	CASSPLVLAGGNEQFF
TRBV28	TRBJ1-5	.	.	TGTGCCAGCAGTTTCTTTGAGAGAACTTATAGCAATCAGCCCCAGCATTTT	CASSFFERTYSNQPQHF
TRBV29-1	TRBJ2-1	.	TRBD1	TGCAGCGTTGAGCAGGGGGCTCCGAATGAGCAGTTCTTC	CSVEQGAPNEQFF
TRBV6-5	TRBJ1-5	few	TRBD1	TGTGCCAGCAGTCCGGGACAGGGAGGCCAGCCCCAGCATTTT	CASSPGQGGQPQHF
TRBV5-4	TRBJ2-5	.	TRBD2	TGTGCCAGCAGCTGGGGACTAGCGGGGGCCGAGGCCCAGTACTTC	CASSWGLAGAEAQYF
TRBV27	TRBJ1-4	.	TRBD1	TGTGCCAGCAGCCGCCGGGACAGCCATTCAACTAATGAAAAACTGTTTTTT	CASSRRDSHSTNEKLFF
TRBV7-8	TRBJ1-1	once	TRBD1	TGTGCCAGCAGCCCTACAGGGGGGACTGAAGCTTTCTTT	CASSPTGGTEAFF
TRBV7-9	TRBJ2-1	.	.	TGTGCCAGCAGCTTTCGCCAGGGTACCGCCAAGGGGCATGAGCAGTTCTTC	CASSFRQGTAKGHEQFF
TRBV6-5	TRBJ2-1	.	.	TGTGCCAGCAGTTTCGTGTTGGGGTCCTACAATGAGCAGTTCTTC	CASSFVLGSYNEQFF
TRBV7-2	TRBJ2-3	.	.	TGTGCCAGCAGCTTAGTTCTAGGGGTTTCCACAGATACGCAGTATTTT	CASSLVLGVSTDTQYF
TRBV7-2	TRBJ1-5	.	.	TGTGCCAGCAGCTTAGAGGCGCTTGCGCGCAATCAGCCCCAGCATTTT	CASSLEALARNQPQHF
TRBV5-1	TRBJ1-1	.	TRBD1	TGCGCCAGCAGCTTGGACCGACAGGGTTACACTGAAGCTTTCTTT	CASSLDRQGYTEAFF
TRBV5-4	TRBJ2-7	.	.	TGTGCCAGCAGCTTGGATCAGTACGAGCAGTACTTC	CASSLDQYEQYF
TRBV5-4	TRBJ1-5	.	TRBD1	TGTGCCAGCAGCTTGCCCTCAGGGGGCGGCAATCAGCCCCAGCATTTT	CASSLPSGGGNQPQHF
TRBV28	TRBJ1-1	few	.	TGTGCCAGCAGTTACGAGGGGAACACTGAAGCTTTCTTT	CASSYEGNTEAFF
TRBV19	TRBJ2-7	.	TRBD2	TGTGCCAGTAGTAGGGGACTAGCGGGGGACTCCTACGAGCAGTACTTC	CASSRGLAGDSYEQYF
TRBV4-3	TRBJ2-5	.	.	TGCGCCAGCAGCCAAGAGCACCCCGCAGAGACCCAGTACTTC	CASSQEHPAETQYF
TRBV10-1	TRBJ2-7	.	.	TGCGCCAGCAGTCCCCAGGGGCTGGGGGTCGAGCAGTACTTC	CASSPQGLGVEQYF
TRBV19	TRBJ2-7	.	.	TGTGCCAGTAGCACCCGACAGAGGTACGAGCAGTACTTC	CASSTRQRYEQYF
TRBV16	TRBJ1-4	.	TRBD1	TGTGCCAGCAGCCCAACCGGGACAGGGCTTGAAAAACTGTTTTTT	CASSPTGTGLEKLFF
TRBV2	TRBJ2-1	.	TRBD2	TGTGCCAGCAGCAAAGGACTAGCGGGGGGGACGAATGAGCAGTTCTTC	CASSKGLAGGTNEQFF
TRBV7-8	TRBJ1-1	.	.	TGTGCCAGCAGCTTAGTTGGGTGGGGGACTGAAGCTTTCTTT	CASSLVGWGTEAFF
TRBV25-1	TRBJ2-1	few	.	TGTGCCAGCAGTAACCAGGGAGATTGGGATGAGCAGTTCTTC	CASSNQGDWDEQFF
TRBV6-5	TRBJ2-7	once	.	TGTGCCAGCAGTTACGATTACTCTGGGGGGTCCGAGCAGTACTTC	CASSYDYSGGSEQYF
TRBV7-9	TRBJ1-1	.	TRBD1	TGTGCCAGCAGCTCCGAGACAGGGCTTACTGAAGCTTTCTTT	CASSSETGLTEAFF
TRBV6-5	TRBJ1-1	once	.	TGTGCCAGCAGTTACTCGAGCGGCAGGCCTGAAGCTTTCTTT	CASSYSSGRPEAFF
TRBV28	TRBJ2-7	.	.	TGTGCCAGCAGGCCCCCGACTAGTTTCACCTACGAGCAGTACTTC	CASRPPTSFTYEQYF